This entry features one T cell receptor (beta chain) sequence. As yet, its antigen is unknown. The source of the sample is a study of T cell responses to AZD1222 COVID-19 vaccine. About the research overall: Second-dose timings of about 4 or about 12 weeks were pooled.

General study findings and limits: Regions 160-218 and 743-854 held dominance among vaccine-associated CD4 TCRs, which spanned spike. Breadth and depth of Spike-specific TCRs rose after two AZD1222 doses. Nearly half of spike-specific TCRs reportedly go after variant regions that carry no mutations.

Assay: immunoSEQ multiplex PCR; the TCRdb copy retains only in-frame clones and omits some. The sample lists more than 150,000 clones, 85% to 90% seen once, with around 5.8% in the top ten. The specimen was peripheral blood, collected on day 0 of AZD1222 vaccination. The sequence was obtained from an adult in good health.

CDR3 loop: CASSRDSSQETQYF. The CDR3 DNA is TGTGCCAGCAGCCGAGACAGTTCACAAGAGACCCAGTACTTC. The J gene is TRBJ2-5, the V gene TRBV11-1, with D possibly TRBD1 on 5 matching bases. This CDR3 is built from 14 residues. The germline V gene has CDR1 SGHAT and CDR2 FQDESV (reference sequence). Trimming removed 5 bases at V and 2 bases at J, with 12 bases between.